The present TCR beta chain was sequenced within a study of graft-versus-host responses after intestinal transplantation. The overall study: Recipients were all induced with anti-thymocyte globulin, then given tacrolimus and steroids for 2 to 3 years.

Regarding this clone: The antigen is not known.

Deletions cut 0 bases from V and 0 bases from J, with 7 bases between. Germline V gene sequence: CDR1 SGHRS, CDR2 YFSETQ. This CDR3 spans 15 amino acids. The repertoire was sequenced with immunoSEQ multiplex PCR; TCRdb's copy has only in-frame clones and lacks some. The data contain 140,000 or so clones, approximately 91% of them singletons. Source: unstimulated CD4+ T cells sorted from spleen or lymph node cells, taken before intestinal transplant. V gene TRBV5-1 combines with J gene TRBJ1-3, with D uncertain. The clonotype was recovered from a human donor who received an intestinal transplant. CDR3 DNA sequence: TGCGCCAGCAGCTTGGGCGGAACCTCTGGAAACACCATATATTTT. Its translation is CASSLGGTSGNTIYF.